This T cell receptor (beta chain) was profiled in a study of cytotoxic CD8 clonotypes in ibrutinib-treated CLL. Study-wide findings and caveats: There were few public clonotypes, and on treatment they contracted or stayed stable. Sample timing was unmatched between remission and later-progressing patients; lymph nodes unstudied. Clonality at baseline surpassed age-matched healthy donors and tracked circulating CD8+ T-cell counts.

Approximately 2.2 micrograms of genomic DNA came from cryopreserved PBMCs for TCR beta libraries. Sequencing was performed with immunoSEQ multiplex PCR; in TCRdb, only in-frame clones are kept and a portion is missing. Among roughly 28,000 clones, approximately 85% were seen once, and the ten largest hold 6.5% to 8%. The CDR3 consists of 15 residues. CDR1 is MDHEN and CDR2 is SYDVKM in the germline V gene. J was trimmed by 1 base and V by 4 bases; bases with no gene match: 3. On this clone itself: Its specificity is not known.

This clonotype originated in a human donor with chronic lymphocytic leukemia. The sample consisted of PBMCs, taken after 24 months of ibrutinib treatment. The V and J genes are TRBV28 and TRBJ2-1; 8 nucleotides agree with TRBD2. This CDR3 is CASSYTSGSYNEQFF. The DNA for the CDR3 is TGTGCCAGCAGTTATACTAGCGGTTCCTACAATGAGCAGTTCTTC.